This is a list of T cell receptor beta chains from one sample in a study of T cells after yellow fever vaccination. TCRdb passed the 5' RACE reads through MiXCR, listing each CDR3 protein once. The table includes about 350,000 distinct CDR3 sequences, about 7.8% detected once. The source was PBMCs, collected around 45 days after the first yellow fever vaccination. These receptors were obtained from a man younger than 35 who received the YFV17D yellow fever vaccine. The CDR3 runs from the conserved cysteine through the conserved F or W. Each record gives: clone size, J gene, D gene, V gene, CDR3 DNA, CDR3 protein. D genes are given only for firm matches. Not all rows give a size; the values are once, few, many and, for expanded clones, a class.

size: -; J: TRBJ1-1; D: -; V: TRBV5-1; DNA: TGCGCCAGCGCAAGCGACAGGACCATGAACACTGAAGCTTTCTTT; CDR3: CASASDRTMNTEAFF
size: few; J: TRBJ1-2; D: -; V: TRBV5-4; DNA: TGTGCCAGCAGCTTGATGGGGAAGGATGGCTACACCTTC; CDR3: CASSLMGKDGYTF
size: few; J: TRBJ1-3; D: -; V: TRBV19; DNA: TGTGCCAGTAGTATGTTGCGGGGACCTGGAAACACCATATATTTT; CDR3: CASSMLRGPGNTIYF
size: few; J: TRBJ1-5; D: TRBD1; V: TRBV12-3/TRBV12-4; DNA: TGTGCCAGCAGTCCCGGGACAGGACATCAGCCCCAGCATTTT; CDR3: CASSPGTGHQPQHF
size: few; J: TRBJ1-1; D: -; V: TRBV3-1; DNA: TGTGCCAGCAGCCTAAGCTCCGGGACTATGAACACTGAAGCTTTCTTT; CDR3: CASSLSSGTMNTEAFF
size: -; J: TRBJ2-3; D: -; V: TRBV27; DNA: TGTGCCAGCACCCCCGGGACTAGCACAGATACGCAGTATTTT; CDR3: CASTPGTSTDTQYF
size: few; J: TRBJ2-5; D: -; V: TRBV18; DNA: TGTGCCAGCTCACTAACATGGGAAGATGGCCGAGAGACCCAGTACTTC; CDR3: CASSLTWEDGRETQYF
size: few; J: TRBJ1-3; D: -; V: TRBV3-1; DNA: TGTGCCAGCAGCCAAGCTTTCTCTGGAAACACCATATATTTT; CDR3: CASSQAFSGNTIYF
size: few; J: TRBJ2-7; D: -; V: TRBV5-1; DNA: TGCGCCAGCAGCTCCCAGGGGCCCTTTTACGAGCAGTACTTC; CDR3: CASSSQGPFYEQYF
size: -; J: TRBJ2-5; D: -; V: TRBV4-1; DNA: TGCGCCAGCAGCCAAGGCACATCCGTTGGGACCCAGTACTTC; CDR3: CASSQGTSVGTQYF
size: -; J: TRBJ1-2; D: TRBD1; V: TRBV7-2; DNA: TGTGCCAGCAGCAGGGACAGTTCCTTACTACATGGCTACACCTTC; CDR3: CASSRDSSLLHGYTF
size: -; J: TRBJ1-2; D: TRBD1; V: TRBV19; DNA: TGTGCCAGTACTTCCCTGGGACAGGGCCCTAACTATGGCTACACCTTC; CDR3: CASTSLGQGPNYGYTF
size: few; J: TRBJ2-6; D: -; V: TRBV29-1; DNA: TGCAGCGTTGCTTCTGTATCTGGGGCCAACGTCCTGACTTTC; CDR3: CSVASVSGANVLTF
size: few; J: TRBJ2-5; D: -; V: TRBV12-3/TRBV12-4; DNA: TGTGCCAGCAGGGCGTGGGAGACCCAGTACTTC; CDR3: CASRAWETQYF
size: few; J: TRBJ2-1; D: -; V: TRBV28; DNA: TGTGCCAGCAGTTCCGATCTAGCTCCTGCAAATGAGCAGTTCTTC; CDR3: CASSSDLAPANEQFF
size: few; J: TRBJ1-6; D: TRBD1; V: TRBV3-1; DNA: TGTGCCAGCAGCCGAACAGGGGGTCTATGGAATTCACCCCTCCACTTT; CDR3: CASSRTGGLWNSPLHF
size: few; J: TRBJ1-4; D: TRBD1; V: TRBV7-6; DNA: TGTGCCAGCAGCTTGGGACAGGGGGGGCTGGATGAAAAACTGTTTTTT; CDR3: CASSLGQGGLDEKLFF
size: few; J: TRBJ1-4; D: -; V: TRBV19; DNA: TGTGCCAGTATGAGACGGAGCAATGAAAAACTGTTTTTT; CDR3: CASMRRSNEKLFF
size: -; J: TRBJ2-3; D: TRBD1; V: TRBV30; DNA: TGTGCCTGGGGGCCGGGACAGGGATTAGATACGCAGTATTTT; CDR3: CAWGPGQGLDTQYF
size: few; J: TRBJ2-3; D: -; V: TRBV4-2; DNA: TGTGCCAGCAGCCAAGATTCCCTGGTCGCAGATACGCAGTATTTT; CDR3: CASSQDSLVADTQYF
size: -; J: TRBJ2-5; D: -; V: TRBV28; DNA: TGTGCCAGCAGTTTATACGACAGCACAAGGGAGACCCAGTACTTC; CDR3: CASSLYDSTRETQYF
size: -; J: TRBJ2-7; D: -; V: TRBV10-3; DNA: TGTGCCATCAGTGAGATCAATGCCGGGACATCTCAGCAGTACTTC; CDR3: CAISEINAGTSQQYF
size: -; J: TRBJ1-2; D: TRBD1; V: TRBV7-2; DNA: TGTGCCAGCAGCTCCCAGGGGGGGGGCTATGGCTACACCTTC; CDR3: CASSSQGGGYGYTF
size: few; J: TRBJ2-2; D: TRBD2; V: TRBV27; DNA: TGTGCCAGCAGGGCTAGCGGGGGGGCCTATACCGGGGAGCTGTTTTTT; CDR3: CASRASGGAYTGELFF
size: -; J: TRBJ2-7; D: TRBD2; V: TRBV4-3; DNA: TGCGCCAGCAGCCAGGCAGCGGGGGGGCCCTACGAGCAGTACTTC; CDR3: CASSQAAGGPYEQYF
size: many; J: TRBJ2-3; D: TRBD1; V: TRBV3-1; DNA: TGTGCCAGCAGCCAAGGGGACAGGAGCACAGATACGCAGTATTTT; CDR3: CASSQGDRSTDTQYF
size: few; J: TRBJ2-3; D: -; V: TRBV20-1; DNA: TGCAGTGCCACTGACAGTAGCACAGATACGCAGTATTTT; CDR3: CSATDSSTDTQYF
size: few; J: TRBJ2-5; D: -; V: TRBV12-3/TRBV12-4; DNA: TGTGCCAGCAGCCAAGATATCGAGACCCAGTACTTC; CDR3: CASSQDIETQYF
size: few; J: TRBJ1-1; D: TRBD1; V: TRBV7-2; DNA: TGTGCCAGCAGCGCAACGACAGGGGGCACTGAAGCTTTCTTT; CDR3: CASSATTGGTEAFF
size: few; J: TRBJ2-1; D: -; V: TRBV30; DNA: TGTGCCTGGAGTCAAGATCGTTACAATGAGCAGTTCTTC; CDR3: CAWSQDRYNEQFF
size: few; J: TRBJ2-1; D: TRBD2; V: TRBV12-3/TRBV12-4; DNA: TGTGCCAGCAGTTCCAGCGGGGGGGCTGGAGAGCAGTTCTTC; CDR3: CASSSSGGAGEQFF
size: -; J: TRBJ2-3; D: TRBD1; V: TRBV5-1; DNA: TGCGCCAGCAGCGGACTCGACAGGGCCCCAGATACGCAGTATTTT; CDR3: CASSGLDRAPDTQYF
size: -; J: TRBJ2-1; D: TRBD2; V: TRBV28; DNA: TGTGCCAGCAGTTTTCGGCTAGCGGGGATAGAGCAGTTCTTC; CDR3: CASSFRLAGIEQFF
size: -; J: TRBJ2-4; D: TRBD2; V: TRBV6-2/TRBV6-3; DNA: TGTGCCAGCAGTTCTGTGGGACTAGCGGGGGGGCGGGACATTCAGTACTTC; CDR3: CASSSVGLAGGRDIQYF
size: -; J: TRBJ2-3; D: -; V: TRBV5-1; DNA: TGCGCCAGCAGCTTGGCCCATCTCACAGATACGCAGTATTTT; CDR3: CASSLAHLTDTQYF
size: few; J: TRBJ1-6; D: TRBD1; V: TRBV12-3/TRBV12-4; DNA: TGTGCCAGCAGTTTACAGGGGGCAGGGTCTTCACCCCTCCACTTT; CDR3: CASSLQGAGSSPLHF
size: many; J: TRBJ2-7; D: -; V: TRBV6-2/TRBV6-3; DNA: TGTGCCAGCAGTTACTCGACTAGCTCCTACGAGCAGTACTTC; CDR3: CASSYSTSSYEQYF